This T cell receptor beta chain was obtained from a study of vaccination and CD4 T cells after COVID-19. From germline, CDR1 is SGHDT and CDR2 YYEEEE. The CDR3 loop spans 16 amino acids. The ends lost 1 base at V and 0 bases at J; junction bases unmatched: 4. The Oncomine TCR Beta short-read assay was what sequenced the DNA obtained from cultured CD4+ T cells. TCRdb recomputed calls from the PCR reads with MiXCR, one row per CDR3 protein. The sample includes some 8,100 distinct CDR3 sequences, over 45% seen only once; the top ten take approximately 18%. Treatment denoted: roughly ten-day PBMC culture with coronavirus spike peptide pools or control peptides (ViraFEST assay). Concerning this clonotype itself: As yet, its antigen is unknown.

The chain links TRBV5-6 to TRBJ2-1; 7 bases map to TRBD2. The sequenced sample was CD4+ T cells from blood, cultured in vitro. This clonotype was sampled from a human donor who had recovered from COVID-19. The CDR3 DNA is TGTGCCAGCAGCTTGAGGAGCGGGATCTCCTACAATGAGCAGTTCTTC. Residues: CASSLRSGISYNEQFF.